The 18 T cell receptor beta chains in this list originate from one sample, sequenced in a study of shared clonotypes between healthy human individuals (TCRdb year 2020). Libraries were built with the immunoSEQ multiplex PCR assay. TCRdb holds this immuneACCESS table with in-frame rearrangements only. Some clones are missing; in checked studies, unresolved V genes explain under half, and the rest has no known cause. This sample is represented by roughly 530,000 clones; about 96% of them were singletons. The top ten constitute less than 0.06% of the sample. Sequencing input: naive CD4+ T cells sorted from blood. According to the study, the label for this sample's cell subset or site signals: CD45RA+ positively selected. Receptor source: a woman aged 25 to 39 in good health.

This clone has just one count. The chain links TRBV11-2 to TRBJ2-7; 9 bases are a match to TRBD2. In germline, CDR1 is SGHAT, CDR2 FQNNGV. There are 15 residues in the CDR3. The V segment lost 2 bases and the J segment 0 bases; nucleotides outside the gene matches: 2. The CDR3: CASSLRREGSYEQYF. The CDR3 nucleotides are TGTGCCAGCAGCTTAAGGCGGGAGGGCTCCTACGAGCAGTACTTC.

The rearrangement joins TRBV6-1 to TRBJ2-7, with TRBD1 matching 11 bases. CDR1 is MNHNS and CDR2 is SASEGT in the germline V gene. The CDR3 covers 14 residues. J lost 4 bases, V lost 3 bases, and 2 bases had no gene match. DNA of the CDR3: TGTGCCAGCAGTGACGGGACAGGGGGATACGAGCAGTACTTC. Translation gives CASSDGTGGYEQYF.

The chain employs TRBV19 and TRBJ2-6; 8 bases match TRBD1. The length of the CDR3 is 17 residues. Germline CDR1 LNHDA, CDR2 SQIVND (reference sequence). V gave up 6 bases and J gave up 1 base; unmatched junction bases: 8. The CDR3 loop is CASRSTGAASGANVLTF. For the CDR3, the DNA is TGTGCCAGTAGATCGACAGGGGCGGCATCTGGGGCCAACGTCCTGACTTTC. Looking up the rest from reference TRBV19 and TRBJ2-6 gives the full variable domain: DGGITQSPKYLFRKEGQNVTLSCEQNLNHDAMYWYRQDPGQGLRLIYYSQIVNDFQKGDIAEGYSVSREKKESFPLTVTSAQKNPTAFYLCASRSTGAASGANVLTFGAGSRLTVL.

The CDR3 here is CARNEKLFF. For the CDR3, the DNA is TGTGCCAGGAATGAAAAACTGTTTTTT. This chain uses TRBV19 with TRBJ1-4, with D hard to call. This CDR3 comprises 9 residues. Looked up from germline, CDR1 is LNHDA and CDR2 is SQIVND (reference sequence). V lost 9 bases and J lost 5, with 1 base in between.

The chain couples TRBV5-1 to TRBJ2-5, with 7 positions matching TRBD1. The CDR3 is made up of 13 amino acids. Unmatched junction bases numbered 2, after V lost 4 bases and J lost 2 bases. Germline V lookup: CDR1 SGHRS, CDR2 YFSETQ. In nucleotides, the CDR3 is TGCGCCAGCAGCAGGGACAGTCAAGAGACCCAGTACTTC. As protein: CASSRDSQETQYF.

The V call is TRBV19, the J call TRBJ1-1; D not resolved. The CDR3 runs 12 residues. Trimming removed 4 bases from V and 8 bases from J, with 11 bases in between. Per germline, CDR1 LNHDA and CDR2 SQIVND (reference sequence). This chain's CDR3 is CASSRPGGEAFF. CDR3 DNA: TGTGCCAGTAGTAGGCCAGGCGGGGAAGCTTTCTTT.

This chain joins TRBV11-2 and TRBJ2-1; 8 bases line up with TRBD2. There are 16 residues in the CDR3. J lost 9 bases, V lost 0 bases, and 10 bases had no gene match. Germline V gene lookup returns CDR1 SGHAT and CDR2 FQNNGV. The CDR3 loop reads CASSLDCPGGRCEQFF. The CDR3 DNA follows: TGTGCCAGCAGCTTAGACTGTCCGGGAGGGAGGTGTGAGCAGTTCTTC.

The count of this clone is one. Here the CDR3 reads CASSLARDGSYEQYF. The DNA of the CDR3 is TGTGCCAGCAGCTTGGCCAGAGACGGATCCTACGAGCAGTACTTC. The chain uses TRBV5-6 and TRBJ2-7; D call uncertain. The V end lost 0 bases, the J end lost 1 base, and 11 bases lay between the germline ends. The length of the CDR3 is 15 residues. Germline V lookup: CDR1 SGHDT, CDR2 YYEEEE.

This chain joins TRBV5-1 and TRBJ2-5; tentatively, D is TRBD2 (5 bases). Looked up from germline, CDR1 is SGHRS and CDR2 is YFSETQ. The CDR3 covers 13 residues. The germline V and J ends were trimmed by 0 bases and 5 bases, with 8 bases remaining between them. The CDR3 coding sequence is TGCGCCAGCAGCTTGGAGGGCGGGGAGACCCAGTACTTC. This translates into CASSLEGGETQYF. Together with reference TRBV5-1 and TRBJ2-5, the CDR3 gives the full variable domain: KAGVTQTPRYLIKTRGQQVTLSCSPISGHRSVSWYQQTPGQGLQFLFEYFSETQRNKGNFPGRFSGRQFSNSRSEMNVSTLELGDSALYLCASSLEGGETQYFGPGTRLLVL.

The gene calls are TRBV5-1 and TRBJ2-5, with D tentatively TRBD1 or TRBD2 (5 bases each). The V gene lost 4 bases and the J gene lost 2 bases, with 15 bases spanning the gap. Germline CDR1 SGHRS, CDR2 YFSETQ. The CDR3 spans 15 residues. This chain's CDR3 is CASSRIDRLQETQYF. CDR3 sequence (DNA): TGCGCCAGCAGCCGAATCGACAGACTACAAGAGACCCAGTACTTC.

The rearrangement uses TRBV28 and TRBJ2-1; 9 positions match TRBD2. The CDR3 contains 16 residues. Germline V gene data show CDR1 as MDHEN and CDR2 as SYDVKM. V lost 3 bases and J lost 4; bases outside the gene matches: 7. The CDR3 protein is CASSLSLAGRYNEQFF. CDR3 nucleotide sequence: TGTGCCAGCAGTTTGTCCCTAGCGGGGCGGTACAATGAGCAGTTCTTC.

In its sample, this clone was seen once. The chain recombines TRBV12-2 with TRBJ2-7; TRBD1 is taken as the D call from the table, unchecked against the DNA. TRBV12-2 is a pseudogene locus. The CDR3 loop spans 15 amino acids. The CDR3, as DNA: TGTGCCAGCAGCTCGTCGACAGGGATCGGACGGGAGCAGTACTTC. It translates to CASSSSTGIGREQYF.

Here the CDR3 reads CASTARTVGERAFF. The CDR3 coding sequence is TGTGCCAGCACCGCTCGGACCGTGGGAGAACGAGCTTTCTTT. J is TRBJ1-1 and V is TRBV6-5; D gene uncertain. Deletions cut 7 bases from V and 10 bases from J, with 22 bases between. The CDR3 loop spans 14 amino acids. Germline lookup yields CDR1 MNHEY and CDR2 SVGAGI.

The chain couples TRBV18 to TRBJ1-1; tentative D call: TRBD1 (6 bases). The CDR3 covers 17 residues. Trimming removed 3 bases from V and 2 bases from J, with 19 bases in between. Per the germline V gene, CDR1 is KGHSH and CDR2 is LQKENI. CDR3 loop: CASSPFTGKNFNTEAFF. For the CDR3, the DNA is TGTGCCAGCTCACCCTTCACAGGGAAAAATTTCAACACTGAAGCTTTCTTT.

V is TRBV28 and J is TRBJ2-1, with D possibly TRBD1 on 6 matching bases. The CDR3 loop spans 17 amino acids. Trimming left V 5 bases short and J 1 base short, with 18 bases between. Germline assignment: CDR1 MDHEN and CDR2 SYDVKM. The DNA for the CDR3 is TGTGCCAGCAGTCACGACGATAACAGGGATTCCTACAATGAGCAGTTCTTC. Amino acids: CASSHDDNRDSYNEQFF.

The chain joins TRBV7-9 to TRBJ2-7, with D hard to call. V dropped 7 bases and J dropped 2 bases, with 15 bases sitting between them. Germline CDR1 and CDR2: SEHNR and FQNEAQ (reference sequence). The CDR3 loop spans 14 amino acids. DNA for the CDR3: TGTGCCAGCATGGGGAACACCCCAACCTACGAGCAGTACTTC. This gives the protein CASMGNTPTYEQYF.

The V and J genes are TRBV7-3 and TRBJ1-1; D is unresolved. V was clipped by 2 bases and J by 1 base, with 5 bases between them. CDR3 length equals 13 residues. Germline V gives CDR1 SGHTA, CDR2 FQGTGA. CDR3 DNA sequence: TGTGCCAGCAGCTTACTTGGGAACACTGAAGCTTTCTTT. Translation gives CASSLLGNTEAFF. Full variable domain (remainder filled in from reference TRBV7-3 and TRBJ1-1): GAGVSQTPSNKVTEKGKYVELRCDPISGHTALYWYRQSLGQGPEFLIYFQGTGAADDSGLPNDRFFAVRPEGSVSTLKIQRTERGDSAVYLCASSLLGNTEAFFGQGTRLTVV.

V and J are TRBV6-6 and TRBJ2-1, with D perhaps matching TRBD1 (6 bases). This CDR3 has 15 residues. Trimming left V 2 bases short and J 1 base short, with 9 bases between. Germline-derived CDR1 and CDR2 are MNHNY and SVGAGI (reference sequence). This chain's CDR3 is CASSYQDSSYNEQFF. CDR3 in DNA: TGTGCCAGCAGTTACCAGGACAGTTCCTACAATGAGCAGTTCTTC.